This T cell receptor beta chain was sequenced in a study of prognosis after radiotherapy for stage I lung cancer. Across the study: Deemed medically inoperable were all patients with non-small cell lung cancer. About 7 patients had tumors that were squamous cell carcinoma, and around eleven had adenocarcinoma.

V lost 1 base, J lost 6 bases, and 18 bases lay in between. The CDR3 loop spans 15 amino acids. CDR1 DFQATT and CDR2 SNEGSKA come from the germline V gene (reference sequence). Two-round multiplex PCR, the amplification method, yielded TCR beta CDR3 from genomic DNA. Primers targeting each individual TRBV and TRBJ gene were applied in first-round PCR. TCRdb analysed the multiplex PCR reads with MiXCR anew, one entry per CDR3 protein. The sample has tens of thousands of distinct CDR3 sequences; just over 40% are singletons. This clonotype was seen at least ten times. This receptor was taken from a donor aged 50 or older with non-small cell lung cancer. The rearrangement links TRBV20-1 to TRBJ1-1; D ambiguous. Sequenced material: PBMCs, taken before or after stereotactic body radiation therapy (not recorded which). The CDR3 nucleotides are TGCAGTGCTAGAGGTGCAAGGTGGATCGTCGCTGAAGCTTTCTTT. The encoded protein is CSARGARWIVAEAFF.